This TCR beta chain was recovered during a study of identical twins. Findings of the study overall: Whereas memory repertoires showed no such difference, abundant cord blood beta clonotypes carried fewer insertions. Cross-sectional statistical analysis, not tracking of the same donors, underpinned the conclusions. Out-of-frame sharing of TCR alpha in monozygotic twins was underestimated by models.

Carrying unique molecular identifiers, the cDNA also gained a universal primer site through template switching. TCRdb itself ran the 5' RACE reads through MiXCR, one entry per CDR3 protein. The data hold some 570,000 distinct CDR3 sequences, with about a fifth observed a single time. On this clonotype: Its target is unknown.

Germline CDR1 and CDR2: LGHDT and YNNKEL (reference sequence). The CDR3 spans 16 residues. V was clipped by 4 bases and J by 3 bases, with 15 bases between them. Another study also made use of these data, one on yellow fever vaccine responses in identical twins.

The chain uses TRBV3-1 and TRBJ2-2; D is possibly TRBD2 (6 bases). The sequencing sample was made of CD4+ T cells sorted from blood. The clonotype was recovered from a woman aged 18-30 years in good health. This CDR3 is CASSPTGVFHTGELFF. In DNA, the CDR3 is TGTGCCAGCAGCCCCACGGGGGTCTTTCACACCGGGGAGCTGTTTTTT.